The subject of this entry is one TCR beta chain. Sequencing used immunoSEQ multiplex PCR; TCRdb keeps in-frame clones, though not all of them. The top ten hold 4% to 5% of the sample, which has fewer than 120,000 clones, approximately 85% seen once. This record comes from a study of T cell responses to AZD1222 COVID-19 vaccine. The CDR3 consists of 14 residues. The V gene's germline CDR1 is LGHDT and CDR2 YNNKEL (reference sequence). V lost 0 bases and J lost 0, with 3 bases in between. Source: peripheral blood, taken on day 0 of AZD1222 vaccination. This clonotype was sampled from an adult in good health. The V call is TRBV3-1 (or the pseudogene TRBV3-2), the J call TRBJ2-1; D is ambiguous. The CDR3 is CASSQEVSYNEQFF. The CDR3 DNA follows: TGTGCCAGCAGCCAAGAGGTCTCCTACAATGAGCAGTTCTTC.